The rows below give T cell receptor beta chains drawn from one sample of a study of shared clonotypes between healthy human individuals. Produced via immunoSEQ multiplex PCR; TCRdb's table is partial and in-frame only. The sample carries over a million clones, around 82% recorded once. The sequencing input was memory CD4+ T cells from PBMCs. These receptors all come from a man in his late teens or twenties in good health. Some clones in this sample may be carry-over from other donors' samples. Both conserved end residues are part of each CDR3. D genes are given only for firm matches. Clone size is given for some rows only: seen once, a few or many times, or a class if the clone is expanded.

J gene: TRBJ2-3; V gene: TRBV30; D gene: TRBD1; clone size: NA; CDR3 protein: CAASTLPGQDTDTQYF; CDR3 DNA: TGTGCCGCCAGCACCCTCCCGGGACAGGACACAGATACGCAGTATTTT
J gene: TRBJ1-4; V gene: TRBV14; D gene: TRBD1; clone size: NA; CDR3 protein: CASSQLRTGREKLFF; CDR3 DNA: TGTGCCAGCAGCCAACTAAGGACAGGGAGGGAAAAACTGTTTTTT
J gene: TRBJ2-1; V gene: TRBV4-2; D gene: TRBD1; clone size: NA; CDR3 protein: CASSPPTTGGLYNEQFF; CDR3 DNA: TGTGCCAGCAGCCCTCCTACGACAGGGGGCTTGTACAATGAGCAGTTCTTC
J gene: TRBJ1-6; V gene: TRBV9; D gene: NA; clone size: NA; CDR3 protein: CASSPRSTGNSPLHF; CDR3 DNA: TGTGCCAGCAGCCCCCGGTCGACGGGGAATTCACCCCTCCACTTT
J gene: TRBJ2-1; V gene: TRBV5-4; D gene: TRBD2; clone size: NA; CDR3 protein: CASSSKREVEFF; CDR3 DNA: TGTGCCAGCAGCTCCAAACGGGAGGTCGAGTTCTTC
J gene: TRBJ2-6; V gene: TRBV19; D gene: NA; clone size: NA; CDR3 protein: CASSNPGRGPPGANVLTF; CDR3 DNA: TGTGCCAGTAGTAATCCCGGGAGAGGCCCTCCCGGGGCCAACGTCCTGACTTTC
J gene: TRBJ2-7; V gene: TRBV5-1; D gene: NA; clone size: NA; CDR3 protein: CASSLWFSDSLTYEQYF; CDR3 DNA: TGCGCCAGCAGCTTGTGGTTTTCGGACTCCCTAACCTACGAGCAGTACTTC
J gene: TRBJ2-7; V gene: TRBV6-6; D gene: TRBD1; clone size: NA; CDR3 protein: CASSYNRGVEQYF; CDR3 DNA: TGTGCCAGCAGTTACAACAGGGGTGTAGAGCAGTACTTC
J gene: TRBJ2-3; V gene: TRBV5-1; D gene: TRBD2; clone size: NA; CDR3 protein: CASSFRGLAGDTDTQYF; CDR3 DNA: TGCGCCAGCAGCTTTCGCGGACTAGCGGGAGACACAGATACGCAGTATTTT
J gene: TRBJ2-3; V gene: TRBV5-4; D gene: TRBD1; clone size: NA; CDR3 protein: CASSSGTGVTDTQYF; CDR3 DNA: TGTGCCAGCAGTTCCGGGACAGGGGTAACAGATACGCAGTATTTT
J gene: TRBJ2-3; V gene: TRBV7-9; D gene: NA; clone size: NA; CDR3 protein: CASSLAGSDTQYF; CDR3 DNA: TGTGCCAGCAGCTTAGCGGGATCGGATACGCAGTATTTT
J gene: TRBJ2-5; V gene: TRBV5-4; D gene: TRBD2; clone size: once; CDR3 protein: CASSLAGSGRTQETQYF; CDR3 DNA: TGTGCCAGCAGCTTGGCTGGTAGCGGGAGGACCCAAGAGACCCAGTACTTC
J gene: TRBJ2-1; V gene: TRBV4-1; D gene: NA; clone size: NA; CDR3 protein: CASSQGTGSPFYNEQFF; CDR3 DNA: TGCGCCAGCAGCCAAGGGACGGGAAGCCCTTTTTACAATGAGCAGTTCTTC
J gene: TRBJ2-1; V gene: TRBV7-9; D gene: TRBD1; clone size: few; CDR3 protein: CASSPRPGQGDNEQFF; CDR3 DNA: TGTGCCAGCAGCCCCCGACCGGGACAGGGCGACAATGAGCAGTTCTTC
J gene: TRBJ1-5; V gene: TRBV15; D gene: NA; clone size: NA; CDR3 protein: CATSRAGGDQPQHF; CDR3 DNA: TGTGCCACCAGCAGAGCCGGGGGGGATCAGCCCCAGCATTTT
J gene: TRBJ1-2; V gene: TRBV7-9; D gene: TRBD1; clone size: NA; CDR3 protein: CASSLGDRGPRDGYTF; CDR3 DNA: TGTGCCAGCAGCTTAGGGGACAGGGGCCCAAGGGATGGCTACACCTTC
J gene: TRBJ1-1; V gene: TRBV18; D gene: NA; clone size: NA; CDR3 protein: CASSPTLNTEAFF; CDR3 DNA: TGTGCCAGCTCACCGACATTGAACACTGAAGCTTTCTTT
J gene: TRBJ2-3; V gene: TRBV29-1; D gene: TRBD2; clone size: NA; CDR3 protein: CSLQKSGGRATDTQYF; CDR3 DNA: TGCAGCCTCCAAAAAAGCGGCGGGAGGGCCACTGATACGCAGTATTTT
J gene: TRBJ2-3; V gene: TRBV4-2; D gene: NA; clone size: NA; CDR3 protein: CASSRTGGRGTSTDTQYF; CDR3 DNA: TGTGCCAGCTCCCGTACTGGAGGGAGAGGGACTAGCACAGATACGCAGTATTTT
J gene: TRBJ2-1; V gene: TRBV29-1; D gene: TRBD2; clone size: NA; CDR3 protein: CSVEDFRGLAGNEQFF; CDR3 DNA: TGCAGCGTTGAAGATTTTAGGGGACTAGCAGGCAATGAGCAGTTCTTC
J gene: TRBJ2-7; V gene: TRBV2; D gene: NA; clone size: NA; CDR3 protein: CASKEGTQSSYEQYF; CDR3 DNA: TGTGCCAGCAAAGAAGGGACCCAGAGCTCCTACGAGCAGTACTTC
J gene: TRBJ2-5; V gene: TRBV19; D gene: NA; clone size: NA; CDR3 protein: CASSITSWETQYF; CDR3 DNA: TGTGCCAGTAGTATTACCAGCTGGGAGACCCAGTACTTC
J gene: TRBJ1-2; V gene: TRBV2; D gene: NA; clone size: few; CDR3 protein: CASSERSHYGYTF; CDR3 DNA: TGTGCCAGCAGTGAAAGGTCGCACTATGGCTACACCTTC
J gene: TRBJ2-7; V gene: TRBV7-8; D gene: NA; clone size: NA; CDR3 protein: CASSGVRENSYEQYF; CDR3 DNA: TGTGCCAGCAGTGGTGTGAGAGAAAACTCCTACGAGCAGTACTTC
J gene: TRBJ2-2; V gene: TRBV4-1; D gene: TRBD2; clone size: few; CDR3 protein: CASSTAVAGFGTHTGELFF; CDR3 DNA: TGCGCCAGCAGCACCGCGGTAGCGGGATTCGGGACCCACACCGGGGAGCTGTTTTTT
J gene: TRBJ1-2; V gene: TRBV4-3; D gene: NA; clone size: NA; CDR3 protein: CASSQGTDSYYGYTF; CDR3 DNA: TGCGCCAGCAGCCAAGGAACGGACAGCTACTATGGCTACACCTTC
J gene: TRBJ1-4; V gene: TRBV5-8; D gene: TRBD1; clone size: NA; CDR3 protein: CASSFSGGRDEKLFF; CDR3 DNA: TGTGCCAGCAGCTTCTCAGGGGGCAGGGATGAAAAACTGTTTTTT
J gene: TRBJ2-5; V gene: TRBV5-6; D gene: NA; clone size: NA; CDR3 protein: CASSPTWGAETQYF; CDR3 DNA: TGTGCCAGCAGCCCGACGTGGGGGGCAGAGACCCAGTACTTC
J gene: TRBJ2-7; V gene: TRBV10-1; D gene: TRBD2; clone size: NA; CDR3 protein: CASSDGLAGNYEQYF; CDR3 DNA: TGCGCCAGCAGTGACGGACTAGCGGGAAACTACGAGCAGTACTTC
J gene: TRBJ2-7; V gene: TRBV7-2; D gene: NA; clone size: few; CDR3 protein: CASSLVAGPGYEQYF; CDR3 DNA: TGTGCCAGCAGCTTAGTTGCGGGTCCGGGCTACGAGCAGTACTTC
J gene: TRBJ2-3; V gene: TRBV6-1; D gene: NA; clone size: NA; CDR3 protein: CASSERGDSTDTQYF; CDR3 DNA: TGTGCCAGCAGTGAAAGAGGAGATAGCACAGATACGCAGTATTTT
J gene: TRBJ2-2; V gene: TRBV7-6; D gene: NA; clone size: NA; CDR3 protein: CASSPLIGRNTGELFF; CDR3 DNA: TGTGCCAGCAGCCCCCTCATCGGCCGGAACACCGGGGAGCTGTTTTTT
J gene: TRBJ1-1; V gene: TRBV5-1; D gene: NA; clone size: NA; CDR3 protein: CASSLAGQGNTEAFF; CDR3 DNA: TGCGCCAGCAGCTTGGCGGGGCAGGGGAACACTGAAGCTTTCTTT
J gene: TRBJ2-2; V gene: TRBV5-1; D gene: NA; clone size: NA; CDR3 protein: CASSFLEGNTGELFF; CDR3 DNA: TGCGCCAGCAGCTTTCTCGAGGGGAACACCGGGGAGCTGTTTTTT
J gene: TRBJ2-3; V gene: TRBV7-9; D gene: NA; clone size: NA; CDR3 protein: CASSLEGSRSDTQYF; CDR3 DNA: TGTGCCAGCAGCTTAGAGGGTAGCCGATCAGATACGCAGTATTTT
J gene: TRBJ2-7; V gene: TRBV7-8; D gene: NA; clone size: NA; CDR3 protein: CASSLAPWDEQYF; CDR3 DNA: TGTGCCAGCAGCTTAGCGCCGTGGGACGAGCAGTACTTC
J gene: TRBJ2-3; V gene: TRBV19; D gene: NA; clone size: NA; CDR3 protein: CASSIGRTDTQYF; CDR3 DNA: TGTGCCAGTAGTATAGGACGCACAGATACGCAGTATTTT
J gene: TRBJ2-7; V gene: TRBV19; D gene: NA; clone size: once; CDR3 protein: CASSIKGGYEQYF; CDR3 DNA: TGTGCCAGTAGTATTAAGGGAGGCTACGAGCAGTACTTC
J gene: TRBJ1-1; V gene: TRBV18; D gene: NA; clone size: once; CDR3 protein: CASSPDRHTEAFF; CDR3 DNA: TGTGCCAGCTCACCAGACAGGCACACTGAAGCTTTCTTT
J gene: TRBJ2-1; V gene: TRBV30; D gene: TRBD2; clone size: NA; CDR3 protein: CAWSGQLTSGKGSYNEQFF; CDR3 DNA: TGTGCCTGGAGTGGCCAGTTGACTAGCGGGAAGGGCTCCTACAATGAGCAGTTCTTC
J gene: TRBJ2-3; V gene: TRBV2; D gene: TRBD2; clone size: NA; CDR3 protein: CASSEADLFQSPGGTDTQYF; CDR3 DNA: TGTGCCAGCAGTGAAGCCGATCTCTTCCAGTCCCCGGGGGGGACAGATACGCAGTATTTT
J gene: TRBJ2-3; V gene: TRBV27; D gene: NA; clone size: many; CDR3 protein: CASSHHRDGTDTQYF; CDR3 DNA: TGTGCCAGCAGTCATCACAGGGACGGCACAGATACGCAGTATTTT
J gene: TRBJ1-5; V gene: TRBV29-1; D gene: NA; clone size: NA; CDR3 protein: CSFQDSQGQPQHF; CDR3 DNA: TGCAGCTTCCAGGACTCCCAGGGCCAGCCCCAGCATTTT
J gene: TRBJ2-3; V gene: TRBV14; D gene: NA; clone size: NA; CDR3 protein: CASSQASGGTDTQYF; CDR3 DNA: TGTGCCAGCAGCCAAGCCTCAGGGGGCACAGATACGCAGTATTTT
J gene: TRBJ1-1; V gene: TRBV29-1; D gene: NA; clone size: NA; CDR3 protein: CSVASEGPEAFF; CDR3 DNA: TGCAGCGTCGCATCTGAGGGACCTGAAGCTTTCTTT
J gene: TRBJ2-1; V gene: TRBV28; D gene: TRBD1; clone size: NA; CDR3 protein: CASSTMWDRDHNEQFF; CDR3 DNA: TGTGCCAGCAGTACCATGTGGGACAGGGATCACAATGAGCAGTTCTTC
J gene: TRBJ2-1; V gene: TRBV29-1; D gene: NA; clone size: NA; CDR3 protein: CSVDTGRGYNEQFF; CDR3 DNA: TGCAGCGTGGACACGGGACGCGGCTACAATGAGCAGTTCTTC
J gene: TRBJ2-1; V gene: TRBV18; D gene: NA; clone size: many; CDR3 protein: CASSLSRDFYNEQFF; CDR3 DNA: TGTGCCAGCTCCCTCAGTAGGGACTTCTACAATGAGCAGTTCTTC
J gene: TRBJ2-3; V gene: TRBV6-6; D gene: NA; clone size: NA; CDR3 protein: CASSWGNTDTQYF; CDR3 DNA: TGTGCCAGCAGTTGGGGGAACACAGATACGCAGTATTTT
J gene: TRBJ2-1; V gene: TRBV14; D gene: TRBD2; clone size: many; CDR3 protein: CASSQVHSSSGGRGFSEQFF; CDR3 DNA: TGTGCCAGCAGCCAAGTCCACAGTTCTTCCGGCGGGAGGGGCTTTTCTGAGCAGTTCTTC